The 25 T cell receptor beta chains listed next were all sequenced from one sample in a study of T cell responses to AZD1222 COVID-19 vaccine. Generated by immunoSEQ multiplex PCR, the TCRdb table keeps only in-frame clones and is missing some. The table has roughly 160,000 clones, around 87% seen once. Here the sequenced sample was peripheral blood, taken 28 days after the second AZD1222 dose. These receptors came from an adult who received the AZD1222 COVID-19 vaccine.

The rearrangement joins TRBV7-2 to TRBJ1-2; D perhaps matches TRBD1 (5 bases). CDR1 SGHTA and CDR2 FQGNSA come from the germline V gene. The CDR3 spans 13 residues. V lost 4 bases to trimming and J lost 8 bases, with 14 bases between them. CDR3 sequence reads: CASSSSRVRGYTF. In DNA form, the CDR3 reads TGTGCCAGCAGCTCATCCAGGGTGAGAGGCTACACCTTC. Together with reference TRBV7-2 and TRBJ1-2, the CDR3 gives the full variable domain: GAGVSQSPSNKVTEKGKDVELRCDPISGHTALYWYRQSLGQGLEFLIYFQGNSAPDKSGLPSDRFSAERTGGSVSTLTIQRTQQEDSAVYLCASSSSRVRGYTFGSGTRLTVV.

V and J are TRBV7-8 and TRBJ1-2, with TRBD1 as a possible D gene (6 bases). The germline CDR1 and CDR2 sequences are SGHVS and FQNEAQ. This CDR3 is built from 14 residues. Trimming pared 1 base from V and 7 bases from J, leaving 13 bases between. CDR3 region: CASSLVSGAGGYTF. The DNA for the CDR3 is TGTGCCAGCAGCTTAGTTTCGGGGGCTGGTGGCTACACCTTC.

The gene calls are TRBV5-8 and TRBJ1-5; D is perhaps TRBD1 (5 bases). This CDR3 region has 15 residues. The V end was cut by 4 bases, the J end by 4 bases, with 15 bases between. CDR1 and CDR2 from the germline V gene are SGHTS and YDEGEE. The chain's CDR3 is CASSHPGGENQPQHF. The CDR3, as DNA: TGTGCCAGCAGCCATCCGGGAGGGGAAAATCAGCCCCAGCATTTT. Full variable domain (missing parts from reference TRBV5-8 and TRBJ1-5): EAGVTQSPTHLIKTRGQQATLRCSPISGHTSVYWYQQALGLGLQFLLWYDEGEERNRGNFPPRFSGRQFPNYSSELNVNALELEDSALYLCASSHPGGENQPQHFGDGTRLSIL.

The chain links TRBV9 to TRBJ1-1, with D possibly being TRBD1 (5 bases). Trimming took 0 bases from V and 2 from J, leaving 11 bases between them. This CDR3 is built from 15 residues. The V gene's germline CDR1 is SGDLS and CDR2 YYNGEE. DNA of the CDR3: TGTGCCAGCAGCGTAGGTCCGGGGGGAAACACTGAAGCTTTCTTT. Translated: CASSVGPGGNTEAFF.

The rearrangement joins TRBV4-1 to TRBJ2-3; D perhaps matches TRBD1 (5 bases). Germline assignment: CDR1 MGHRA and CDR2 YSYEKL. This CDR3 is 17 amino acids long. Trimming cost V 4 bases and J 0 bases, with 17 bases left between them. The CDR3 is CASSPGRARQSTDTQYF. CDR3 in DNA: TGCGCCAGCAGCCCAGGCAGGGCTAGGCAAAGCACAGATACGCAGTATTTT.

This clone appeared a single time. The CDR3 spells CASSGALQYF. The CDR3 DNA is TGTGCCAGCTCGGGGGCCCTTCAGTACTTC. The rearrangement joins TRBV2 to TRBJ2-4, with D tentatively TRBD1 or TRBD2 (6 bases each). Per the germline V gene, CDR1 is SNHLY and CDR2 is FYNNEI. The CDR3 runs 10 residues. Trimming stripped 8 bases from V and 11 bases from J, with 10 bases between.

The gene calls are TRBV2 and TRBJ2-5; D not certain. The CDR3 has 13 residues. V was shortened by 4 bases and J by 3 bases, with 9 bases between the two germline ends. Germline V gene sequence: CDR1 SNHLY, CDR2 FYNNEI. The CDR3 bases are TGTGCCAGCAGTGGACGTGAGAAAGAGACCCAGTACTTC. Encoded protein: CASSGREKETQYF.

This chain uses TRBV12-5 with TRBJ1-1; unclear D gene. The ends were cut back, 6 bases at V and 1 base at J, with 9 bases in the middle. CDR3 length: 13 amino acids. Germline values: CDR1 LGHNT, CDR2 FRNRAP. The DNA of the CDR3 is TGTGCTAGTGGGTTCGCGGGGAACACTGAAGCTTTCTTT. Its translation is CASGFAGNTEAFF. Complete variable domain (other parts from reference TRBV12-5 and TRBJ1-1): DARVTQTPRHKVTEMGQEVTMRCQPILGHNTVFWYRQTMMQGLELLAYFRNRAPLDDSGMPKDRFSAEMPDATLATLKIQPSEPRDSAVYFCASGFAGNTEAFFGQGTRLTVV.

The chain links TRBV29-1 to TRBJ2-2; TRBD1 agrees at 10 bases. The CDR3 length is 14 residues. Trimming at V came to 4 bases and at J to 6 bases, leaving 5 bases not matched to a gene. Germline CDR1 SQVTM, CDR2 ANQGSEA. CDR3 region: CSVARDRGPGELFF. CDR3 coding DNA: TGCAGCGTTGCCCGGGACAGGGGCCCCGGGGAGCTGTTTTTT.

In DNA, the CDR3 is TGTGCCAGTAACCCCCGACAGAACACTGAAGCTTTCTTT. As protein: CASNPRQNTEAFF. The chain is built from TRBV19 and TRBJ1-1; the D is unclear. Trimming shortened V by 7 bases and J by 1 base, and 10 bases separated the two germline ends. The germline V gene encodes CDR1 LNHDA and CDR2 SQIVND (reference sequence). The CDR3 runs to 13 residues.

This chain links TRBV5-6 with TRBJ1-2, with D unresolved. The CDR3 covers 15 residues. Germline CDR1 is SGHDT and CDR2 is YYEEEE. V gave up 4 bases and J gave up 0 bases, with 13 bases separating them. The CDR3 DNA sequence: TGTGCCAGCAGCACGGGCGCAGCGGCTAACTATGGCTACACCTTC. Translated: CASSTGAAANYGYTF.

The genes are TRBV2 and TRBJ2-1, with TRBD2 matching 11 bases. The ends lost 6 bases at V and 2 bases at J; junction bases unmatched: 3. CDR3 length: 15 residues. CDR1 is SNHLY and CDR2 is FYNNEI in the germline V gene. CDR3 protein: CASRGTSGTYNEQFF. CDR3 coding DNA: TGTGCCAGCAGGGGGACTAGCGGCACCTACAATGAGCAGTTCTTC.

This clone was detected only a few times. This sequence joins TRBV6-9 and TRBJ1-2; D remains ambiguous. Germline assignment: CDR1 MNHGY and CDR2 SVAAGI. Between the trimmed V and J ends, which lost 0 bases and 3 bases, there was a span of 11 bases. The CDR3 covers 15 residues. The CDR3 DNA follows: TGTGCCAGCAGTTATTCCAGACGCAAGTACTATGGCTACACCTTC. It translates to CASSYSRRKYYGYTF.

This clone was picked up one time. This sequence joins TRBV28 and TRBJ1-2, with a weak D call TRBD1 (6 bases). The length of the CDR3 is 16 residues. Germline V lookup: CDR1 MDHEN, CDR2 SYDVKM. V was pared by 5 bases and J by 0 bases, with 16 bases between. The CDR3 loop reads CASSRGTQSANYGYTF. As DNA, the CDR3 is TGTGCCAGCAGTCGGGGGACACAGTCCGCTAACTATGGCTACACCTTC.

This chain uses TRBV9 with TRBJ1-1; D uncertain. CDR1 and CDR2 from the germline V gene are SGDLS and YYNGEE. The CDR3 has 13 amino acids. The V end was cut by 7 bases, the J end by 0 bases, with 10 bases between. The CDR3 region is CASVNLMNTEAFF. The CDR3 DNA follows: TGTGCCAGCGTAAATCTCATGAACACTGAAGCTTTCTTT.

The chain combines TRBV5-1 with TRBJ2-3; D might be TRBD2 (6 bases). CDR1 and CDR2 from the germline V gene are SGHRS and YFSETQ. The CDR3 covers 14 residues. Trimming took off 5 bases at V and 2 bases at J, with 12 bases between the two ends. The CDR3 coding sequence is TGCGCCAGCAGTGGAGGGAAAGTCACAGATACGCAGTATTTT. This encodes CASSGGKVTDTQYF.

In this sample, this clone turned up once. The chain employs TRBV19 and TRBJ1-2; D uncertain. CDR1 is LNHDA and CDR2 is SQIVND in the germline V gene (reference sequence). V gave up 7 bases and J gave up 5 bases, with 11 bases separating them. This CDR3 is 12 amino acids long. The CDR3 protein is CASNILGYGYTF. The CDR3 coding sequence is TGTGCCAGTAACATTCTGGGTTATGGCTACACCTTC.

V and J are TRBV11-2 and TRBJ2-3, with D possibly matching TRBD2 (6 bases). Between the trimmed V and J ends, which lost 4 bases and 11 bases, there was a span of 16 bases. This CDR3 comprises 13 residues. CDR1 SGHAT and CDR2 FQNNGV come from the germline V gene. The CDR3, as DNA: TGTGCCAGCAGCTCCCCATGGGGGGTAGAGCAGTATTTT. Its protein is CASSSPWGVEQYF.

CDR3 loop: CASQTGNEQFF. CDR3 in DNA: TGTGCCAGTCAGACTGGGAATGAGCAGTTCTTC. The rearrangement joins TRBV2 to TRBJ2-1; D unclear. CDR1 SNHLY and CDR2 FYNNEI come from the germline V gene. The CDR3 is 11 residues long. Trimming pared 9 bases from V and 7 bases from J, leaving 10 bases between. Combining the CDR3 with reference TRBV2 and TRBJ2-1 gives the whole variable domain EPEVTQTPSHQVTQMGQEVILRCVPISNHLYFYWYRQILGQKVEFLVSFYNNEISEKSEIFDDQFSVERPDGSNFTLKIRSTKLEDSAMYFCASQTGNEQFFGPGTRLTVL.

CDR3 sequence reads: CASSQESGFDGLREKLFF. The CDR3 DNA sequence: TGTGCCAGCAGCCAAGAATCGGGTTTTGACGGGCTTCGGGAAAAACTGTTTTTT. This chain joins TRBV4-2 and TRBJ1-4; the D is unclear. Germline V gene lookup returns CDR1 LGHNA and CDR2 YNFKEQ. Between the trimmed V and J ends, which lost 0 bases and 8 bases, there was a span of 22 bases. The CDR3 totals 18 residues.

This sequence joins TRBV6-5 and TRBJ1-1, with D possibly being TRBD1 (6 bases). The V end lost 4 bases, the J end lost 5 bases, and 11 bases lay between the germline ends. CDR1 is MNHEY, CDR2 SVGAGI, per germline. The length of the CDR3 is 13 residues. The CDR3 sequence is CASSFGGQTEAFF. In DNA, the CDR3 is TGTGCCAGCAGTTTCGGGGGCCAAACTGAAGCTTTCTTT.

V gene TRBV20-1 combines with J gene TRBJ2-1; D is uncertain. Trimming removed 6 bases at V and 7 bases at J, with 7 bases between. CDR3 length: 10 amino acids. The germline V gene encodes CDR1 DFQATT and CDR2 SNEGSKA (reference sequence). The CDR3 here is CSASRNEQFF. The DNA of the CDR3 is TGCAGTGCCAGCCGGAATGAGCAGTTCTTC.

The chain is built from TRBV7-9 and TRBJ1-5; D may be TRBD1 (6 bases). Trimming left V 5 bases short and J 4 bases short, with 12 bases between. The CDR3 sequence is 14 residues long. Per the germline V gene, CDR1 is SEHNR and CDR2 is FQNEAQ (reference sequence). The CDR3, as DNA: TGTGCCAGCAGCCCCAGGACAGATAATCAGCCCCAGCATTTT. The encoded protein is CASSPRTDNQPQHF.

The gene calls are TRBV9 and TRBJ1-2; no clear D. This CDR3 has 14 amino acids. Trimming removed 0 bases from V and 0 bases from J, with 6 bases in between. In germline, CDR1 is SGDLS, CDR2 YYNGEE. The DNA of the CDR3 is TGTGCCAGCAGCGTAGTGGCAGCTAACTATGGCTACACCTTC. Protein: CASSVVAANYGYTF.

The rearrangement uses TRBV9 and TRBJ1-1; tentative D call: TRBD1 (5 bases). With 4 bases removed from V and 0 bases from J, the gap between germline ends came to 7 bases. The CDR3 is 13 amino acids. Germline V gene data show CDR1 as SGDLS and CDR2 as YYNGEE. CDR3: CASSKGLNTEAFF. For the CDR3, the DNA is TGTGCCAGCAGCAAGGGGCTGAACACTGAAGCTTTCTTT.